Following are 21 T cell receptor beta chains from one sample sequenced in a study of CD8+CD57+ T cells in acquired aplastic anemia. Researchers used genomic DNA as the template to profile TCR beta VDJ and CDR3. TCRdb independently ran MiXCR on the reads; one entry per CDR3 protein. Among 42,000 or so distinct CDR3 sequences listed, 68% were seen once. The sample consisted of sorted CD4+, CD8+, or CD8+CD57+ T cells (not recorded which) from PBMCs. These receptors originate from a human donor in good health, serving as a control.

This clonotype has ten or more counts. V is TRBV2 and J is TRBJ2-3, with unresolved D. The CDR3 runs 13 residues. Germline V gene data show CDR1 as SNHLY and CDR2 as FYNNEI. The ends were cut back, 6 bases at V and 6 bases at J, with 13 bases in the middle. The chain's CDR3 is CASRWNEQDTQYF. Here the CDR3 DNA reads TGTGCCAGCAGGTGGAACGAGCAGGATACGCAGTATTTT.

This clonotype ranks as medium-sized. J is TRBJ1-6 and V is TRBV10-3; 9 bases fit TRBD1. CDR1 and CDR2 from the germline V gene are ENHRY and SYGVKD. J was trimmed by 8 bases and V by 3 bases; bases with no gene match: 8. The CDR3 extends over 16 amino acids. DNA of the CDR3: TGTGCCATCAGTGACCCACAGGGGGCCGTTGATTCACCCCTCCACTTT. It encodes CAISDPQGAVDSPLHF.

The chain links TRBV29-1 to TRBJ2-5; 13 positions agree with TRBD2. V was clipped by 7 bases and J by 7 bases; unmatched bases: 12. Germline CDR1 reads SQVTM; CDR2 reads ANQGSEA. This CDR3 is built from 15 residues. The CDR3 nucleotides read TGCAGCGCCCGTCTAACTAGCGGGGGGGCGGGGACCCAGTACTTC. It specifies CSARLTSGGAGTQYF.

This chain uses TRBV10-3 with TRBJ1-2, with a possible D match to TRBD1 (5 bases). Trimming shortened V by 2 bases and J by 8 bases, and 12 bases separated the two germline ends. The V gene's germline CDR1 is ENHRY and CDR2 SYGVKD. The CDR3 has 13 amino acids. CDR3 sequence: CAISEVEGRGYTF. In nucleotides, the CDR3 is TGTGCCATCAGTGAGGTGGAGGGGCGCGGCTACACCTTC.

This clonotype was detected only once. The CDR3 spells CASSRQGASYEQYF. The CDR3 DNA is TGTGCCAGCAGTCGACAGGGGGCAAGCTACGAGCAGTACTTC. The chain has TRBV2 and TRBJ2-7; TRBD1 agrees at 10 bases. Germline CDR1 and CDR2: SNHLY and FYNNEI. Trimming at V came to 5 bases and at J to 3 bases, leaving 4 bases not matched to a gene. This CDR3 has 14 residues.

The rearrangement uses TRBV2 and TRBJ2-7; D possibly uses TRBD1 or TRBD2 (5 bases each). Germline V gives CDR1 SNHLY, CDR2 FYNNEI. Trimming stripped 4 bases from V and 6 bases from J, with 19 bases between. CDR3 length: 15 residues. The CDR3 spells CASSASGTSWGEQYF. CDR3 nucleotide sequence: TGTGCCAGCAGTGCATCCGGGACCAGCTGGGGCGAGCAGTACTTC.

The genes are TRBV29-1 and TRBJ1-1, with D hard to call. The germline gives CDR1 SQVTM, CDR2 ANQGSEA. This CDR3 has 12 residues. The ends were cut back, 2 bases at V and 1 base at J, with 5 bases in the middle. This chain's CDR3 is CSVERPNTEAFF. Written as DNA, the CDR3 is TGCAGCGTTGAACGGCCGAACACTGAAGCTTTCTTT.

The chain combines TRBV20-1 with TRBJ1-2; TRBD1 is a possible D gene (6 bases). This CDR3 spans 12 amino acids. Trimming left V 1 base short and J 8 bases short, with 11 bases between. The V gene's germline CDR1 is DFQATT and CDR2 SNEGSKA (reference sequence). CDR3 region: CSARGGQWGYTF. As DNA, the CDR3 is TGCAGTGCTAGAGGAGGACAGTGGGGCTACACCTTC.

The chain combines TRBV25-1 with TRBJ1-2; D may be TRBD1 (5 bases). The V end was cut by 5 bases, the J end by 0 bases, with 13 bases between. This CDR3 spans 15 amino acids. The germline V gene encodes CDR1 MGHDK and CDR2 SYGVNS. CDR3 nucleotide sequence: TGTGCCAGCAGTAAACACAGGTATCCTAACTATGGCTACACCTTC. It translates to CASSKHRYPNYGYTF.

The rearrangement joins TRBV6-1 to TRBJ2-7, with 9 bases identical to TRBD1. The CDR3 length is 15 residues. The V segment lost 3 bases and the J segment 3 bases; nucleotides outside the gene matches: 6. In germline, CDR1 is MNHNS, CDR2 SASEGT. In nucleotides, the CDR3 is TGTGCCAGCAGTGATACCGGGACAGGGTTCTACGAGCAGTACTTC. This gives the protein CASSDTGTGFYEQYF.

The table lists this clonotype with a count of one. The chain has TRBV11-1 and TRBJ2-5, with 7 bases aligning to TRBD2. The CDR3 extends over 19 amino acids. The trim removed 3 bases at V and 2 bases at J, leaving 18 bases unmatched. Germline V gene data show CDR1 as SGHAT and CDR2 as FQDESV (reference sequence). The DNA of the CDR3 is TGTGCCAGCAGCTTGGGCGGAGGCCTAGCGGCGGCCAAACAAGAGACCCAGTACTTC. Its translation is CASSLGGGLAAAKQETQYF.

Here the CDR3 reads CASSFGQPNSPLHF. The CDR3 DNA reads as TGTGCCAGCAGTTTCGGCCAGCCTAATTCACCCCTCCACTTT. The chain carries TRBV7-2 and TRBJ1-6; D not resolved. CDR3 length equals 14 residues. Trimming removed 6 bases at V and 6 bases at J, with 12 bases between. CDR1 is SGHTA, CDR2 FQGNSA, per germline.

V and J are TRBV12-3 or TRBV12-4 and TRBJ1-2; D is uncertain. The CDR3 runs 12 residues. V lost 5 bases and J 4 bases, leaving 8 bases between the germline ends. The CDR3 region is CASSPDIYGYTF. In DNA form, the CDR3 reads TGTGCCAGCAGTCCCGACATCTATGGCTACACCTTC.

Ten or more counts support this clonotype. Written as DNA, the CDR3 is TGTGCCAGCAGCCCAATCCTGGGGGGGGGGGGCACAGATACGCAGTATTTT. Encoded protein: CASSPILGGGGTDTQYF. The gene calls are TRBV4-2 and TRBJ2-3; TRBD2 matches 7 bases. After removal of 4 bases from V and 1 base from J, the junction contained 11 bases not matched to a gene. Germline V gene data show CDR1 as LGHNA and CDR2 as YNFKEQ. There are 17 residues in the CDR3.

This sequence joins TRBV5-1 and TRBJ1-1, with TRBD1 identical over 9 bases. V was clipped by 7 bases and J by 4 bases; unmatched bases: 8. The germline V gene encodes CDR1 SGHRS and CDR2 YFSETQ. CDR3 length equals 14 residues. The CDR3 nucleotides are TGCGCCAGCGCGACAGGGGGGCAGTCCACTGAAGCTTTCTTT. This translates into CASATGGQSTEAFF.

V is TRBV20-1 and J is TRBJ2-3; TRBD2 agrees at 11 bases. The CDR3 extends over 15 amino acids. Germline V gives CDR1 DFQATT, CDR2 SNEGSKA (reference sequence). The J segment lost 2 bases and the V segment lost 6 bases, leaving 7 bases of the junction unmatched. The CDR3: CSAANSGGATDTQYF. CDR3 DNA: TGCAGTGCCGCCAATAGCGGGGGGGCCACAGATACGCAGTATTTT.

V gene TRBV7-7 combines with J gene TRBJ2-1; possibly TRBD1 for D (6 bases). V dropped 5 bases and J dropped 4 bases, with 12 bases sitting between them. Looked up from germline, CDR1 is SSHAT and CDR2 is FNYEAQ (reference sequence). The CDR3 runs 14 residues. The CDR3 here is CASSPQGIYNEQFF. The CDR3 DNA sequence: TGTGCCAGCAGCCCCCAGGGGATTTACAATGAGCAGTTCTTC. The entire variable domain, with the rest obtained from reference TRBV7-7 and TRBJ2-1, is as follows: GAGVSQSPRYKVTKRGQDVTLRCDPISSHATLYWYQQALGQGPEFLTYFNYEAQPDKSGLPSDRFSAERPEGSISTLTIQRTEQRDSAMYRCASSPQGIYNEQFFGPGTRLTVL.

To note about this clonotype: Compared with germline, one end of the junction differs, possibly owing to a read error. V is TRBV7-2 and J is TRBJ2-7; D may correspond to TRBD1 or TRBD2 (5 bases each). Germline CDR1 SGHTA, CDR2 FQGNSA. This CDR3 region has 14 residues. DNA for the CDR3: TGCGCCAGCAGCCAAGAAGTGGGTGGGGGCGAGCAGTACTTC. Its protein product is CASSQEVGGGEQYF.

The chain combines TRBV19 with TRBJ1-4; unclear D gene. Germline V gives CDR1 LNHDA, CDR2 SQIVND (reference sequence). The CDR3 contains 11 residues. V was trimmed by 6 bases and J by 7 bases, leaving 6 bases between them. The CDR3 region is CASRFSEKLFF. The CDR3, as DNA: TGTGCCAGTAGATTCAGTGAAAAACTGTTTTTT.

This clonotype was picked up one time. V and J are TRBV15 and TRBJ2-7; 7 bases match TRBD1. Looked up from germline, CDR1 is LNHNV and CDR2 is YYDKDF (reference sequence). The CDR3 consists of 16 residues. The V segment lost 1 base and the J segment 3 bases; nucleotides outside the gene matches: 9. CDR3 region: CATSRVFDRAFYEQYF. The CDR3, as DNA: TGTGCCACCAGCAGAGTTTTCGACAGGGCGTTCTACGAGCAGTACTTC. The whole variable domain, remainder taken from reference TRBV15 and TRBJ2-7, is DAMVIQNPRYQVTQFGKPVTLSCSQTLNHNVMYWYQQKSSQAPKLLFHYYDKDFNNEADTPDNFQSRRPNTSFCFLDIRSPGLGDTAMYLCATSRVFDRAFYEQYFGPGTRLTVT.

The rearrangement uses TRBV29-1 and TRBJ2-7, with TRBD2 matching over 14 bases. J was trimmed by 2 bases and V by 6 bases; bases with no gene match: 9. The CDR3 sequence is 16 residues long. Germline loops: CDR1 SQVTM, CDR2 ANQGSEA. CDR3 bases: TGCAGCGTCCGACTAGCGGGAGGGCCTAGAACCTACGAGCAGTACTTC. Protein: CSVRLAGGPRTYEQYF.